Each of the 22 T cell receptor beta chains below was sequenced from the same sample in a study of blood T cell repertoires in COVID-19. Method: immunoSEQ multiplex PCR; TCRdb's copy keeps in-frame clones and lacks some. This sample yields about 150,000 clones, of which less than 95% are seen a single time; about 0.57% belongs to the top ten. Material for sequencing was peripheral blood. These receptors were obtained from a man between 50 and 59 years old with acute or convalescent COVID-19.

V and J are TRBV7-8 and TRBJ2-7; D uncertain. The ends were cut back, 4 bases at V and 4 bases at J, with 11 bases in the middle. The CDR3 extends over 13 amino acids. From germline, CDR1 is SGHVS and CDR2 FQNEAQ. The CDR3 reads CASSSELKYEQYV. In nucleotides, the CDR3 is TGTGCCAGCAGCTCCGAACTGAAGTACGAGCAGTACGTC.

This clone has just a few counts. The rearrangement links TRBV19 to TRBJ1-5; TRBD1 is a possible D gene (6 bases). CDR3 size: 14 residues. Trimming left V 5 bases short and J 5 bases short, with 13 bases between. Germline V CDR1 and CDR2: LNHDA, SQIVND (reference sequence). The CDR3 DNA follows: TGTGCCAGTAGTCACAGGGACGAGGATCAGCCCCAGCATTTT. The encoded protein is CASSHRDEDQPQHF.

The rearrangement links TRBV27 to TRBJ1-2, with 8 nucleotides matching TRBD1. CDR1 is MNHEY and CDR2 is SMNVEV in the germline V gene (reference sequence). The CDR3 loop spans 21 amino acids. Trimming took 6 bases from V and 0 from J; bases not matched to a gene: 24. CDR3 sequence (DNA): TGTGCCAGCAGCTCCCATGGACAGGGTACTTTTAGAACTCCCTCTAACTATGGCTACACCTTC. This sequence encodes CASSSHGQGTFRTPSNYGYTF.

This clone showed up just a few times. The chain uses TRBV3-1 (or the pseudogene TRBV3-2) and TRBJ2-7, with D tentatively TRBD1 (6 bases). The CDR3 length is 13 residues. V lost 8 bases, J lost 0 bases, and 11 bases lay in between. CDR1 is LGHDT, CDR2 YNNKEL, per germline (reference sequence). The CDR3 DNA is TGTGCCAGCTCTAGGGGGAACTCCTACGAGCAGTACGTC. This encodes CASSRGNSYEQYV.

The chain has TRBV5-4 and TRBJ2-7, with a tentative D call TRBD2 (5 bases). From germline, CDR1 is SGHNT and CDR2 YYREEE (reference sequence). Trimming stripped 2 bases from V and 3 bases from J, with 9 bases between. This CDR3 is 13 amino acids long. The CDR3 DNA reads as TGTGCCAGCAGCTTATATGGGAGCTACGAGCAGTACTTC. Encoded protein: CASSLYGSYEQYF.

Only a few counts were recorded for this clone. The V call is TRBV19, the J call TRBJ1-5; 9 bases line up with TRBD1. The CDR3 consists of 16 residues. Germline lookup yields CDR1 LNHDA and CDR2 SQIVND (reference sequence). The J segment lost 6 bases and the V segment lost 4 bases, leaving 10 bases of the junction unmatched. The CDR3 spells CASSTRGQGRSQPQHF. The CDR3 coding sequence is TGTGCCAGTAGTACCCGGGGACAGGGCAGGAGTCAGCCCCAGCATTTT.

V is TRBV19 and J is TRBJ1-1; 11 bases agree with TRBD1. Per germline, CDR1 LNHDA and CDR2 SQIVND (reference sequence). Trimming cost V 9 bases and J 7 bases; bases outside gene matches: 7. The CDR3 loop spans 13 amino acids. CDR3 coding DNA: TGTGCCAGCGCGGGACAGGGGGGTCGTGAAGCTTTCTTT. Protein: CASAGQGGREAFF. Full variable domain (outside the CDR3, taken from reference TRBV19 and TRBJ1-1): DGGITQSPKYLFRKEGQNVTLSCEQNLNHDAMYWYRQDPGQGLRLIYYSQIVNDFQKGDIAEGYSVSREKKESFPLTVTSAQKNPTAFYLCASAGQGGREAFFGQGTRLTVV.

The chain links TRBV2 to TRBJ1-4; a possible D gene is TRBD1 (5 bases). CDR3 size: 15 residues. Trimming removed 6 bases from V and 3 bases from J, with 14 bases in between. Germline assignment: CDR1 SNHLY and CDR2 FYNNEI. The CDR3 DNA sequence: TGTGCCAGCAGACCCACGGGGGGAGCTAATGAAAAACTGTTTTTT. Protein sequence: CASRPTGGANEKLFF. The whole variable domain, filled in from reference TRBV2 and TRBJ1-4, reads EPEVTQTPSHQVTQMGQEVILRCVPISNHLYFYWYRQILGQKVEFLVSFYNNEISEKSEIFDDQFSVERPDGSNFTLKIRSTKLEDSAMYFCASRPTGGANEKLFFGSGTQLSVL.

This rearrangement joins TRBV10-3 to TRBJ1-2; TRBD1 is a possible D gene (6 bases). Germline CDR1 reads ENHRY; CDR2 reads SYGVKD. V was clipped by 8 bases and J by 5 bases, with 12 bases between them. The CDR3 is 12 residues long. CDR3 region: CAIGTGLYGYTF. The CDR3 DNA reads as TGTGCCATCGGAACAGGGTTGTATGGCTACACCTTC.

The rearrangement joins TRBV5-1 to TRBJ2-7; D call uncertain. V lost 0 bases and J lost 3, with 7 bases in between. The CDR3 is 13 amino acids. Germline values: CDR1 SGHRS, CDR2 YFSETQ. As DNA, the CDR3 is TGCGCCAGCAGCTTGGACGGTGACTACGAGCAGTACGTC. Translation gives CASSLDGDYEQYV.

The chain links TRBV7-2 to TRBJ2-4; D is possibly TRBD1 (6 bases). Germline assignment: CDR1 SGHTA and CDR2 FQGNSA. This CDR3 has 16 residues. V shed 1 base and J shed 3 bases, with 13 bases lying between them. CDR3 loop: CASSLGGQGNKNIQYF. Written as DNA, the CDR3 is TGTGCCAGCAGCTTAGGGGGGCAGGGGAACAAAAACATTCAGTACTTC. Based on the CDR3 plus reference TRBV7-2 and TRBJ2-4, the full variable domain is GAGVSQSPSNKVTEKGKDVELRCDPISGHTALYWYRQSLGQGLEFLIYFQGNSAPDKSGLPSDRFSAERTGGSVSTLTIQRTQQEDSAVYLCASSLGGQGNKNIQYFGAGTRLSVL.

J is TRBJ1-4 and V is TRBV6-5, with D perhaps TRBD1 (6 bases). Per germline, CDR1 MNHEY and CDR2 SVGAGI. The V end was cut by 6 bases, the J end by 7 bases, with 18 bases between. The CDR3 sequence is 15 residues long. In nucleotides, the CDR3 is TGTGCCAGCAGATGGGACACCCCGGGACGTGAAAAACTGTTTTTT. Its translation is CASRWDTPGREKLFF.

V and J are TRBV28 and TRBJ2-1, with TRBD2 matching 8 bases. Germline V gene data show CDR1 as MDHEN and CDR2 as SYDVKM. Trimming at V came to 4 bases and at J to 6 bases, leaving 14 bases not matched to a gene. The CDR3 loop spans 17 amino acids. This chain's CDR3 is CASSSGWERETGNEQFF. The CDR3 DNA reads as TGTGCCAGCAGTTCGGGGTGGGAGCGGGAGACTGGCAATGAGCAGTTCTTC.

The rearrangement links TRBV27 to TRBJ2-3; 8 bases line up with TRBD1. Germline lookup yields CDR1 MNHEY and CDR2 SMNVEV (reference sequence). The V segment lost 5 bases and the J segment 3 bases; nucleotides outside the gene matches: 7. This CDR3 has 15 residues. The CDR3 spells CASSPGTGWTDTQYF. The CDR3 region has the DNA TGTGCCAGCAGTCCCGGGACAGGATGGACAGATACGCAGTATTTT.

This clone has just one count. The rearrangement uses TRBV5-1 and TRBJ1-1; D call uncertain. CDR1 is SGHRS and CDR2 is YFSETQ in the germline V gene. CDR3 length: 16 amino acids. V was cut by 0 bases and J by 0 bases, with 12 bases left in between. CDR3 nucleotides: TGCGCCAGCAGCTTGGAGCTGTATTCGCTGAACACTGAAGCTTTCTTT. As protein: CASSLELYSLNTEAFF. Full variable domain (remainder filled in from reference TRBV5-1 and TRBJ1-1): KAGVTQTPRYLIKTRGQQVTLSCSPISGHRSVSWYQQTPGQGLQFLFEYFSETQRNKGNFPGRFSGRQFSNSRSEMNVSTLELGDSALYLCASSLELYSLNTEAFFGQGTRLTVV.

V usage is TRBV19 and J usage is TRBJ1-6; 9 bases line up with TRBD1. CDR1 and CDR2 from the germline V gene are LNHDA and SQIVND (reference sequence). Losses at the gene ends were 3 bases for V and 10 bases for J; bases not matched to a gene: 13. The CDR3 has 17 residues. The CDR3 nucleotides read TGTGCCAGTAGTATGGGCTGGCCGGGACAGGGAAACTCACCCCTCCACTTT. It translates to CASSMGWPGQGNSPLHF.

The V and J genes are TRBV7-9 and TRBJ1-2, with 9 bases fitting TRBD1. V lost 10 bases and J lost 1; bases outside the gene matches: 16. Germline V gene sequence: CDR1 SEHNR, CDR2 FQNEAQ (reference sequence). The CDR3 is 17 residues long. In nucleotides, the CDR3 is TGTGCCACCGAGCCGCCAATTAACAGGGGGCTTAACTATGGCTACACCTTC. Protein: CATEPPINRGLNYGYTF.

The genes are TRBV2 and TRBJ2-4; 9 bases map to TRBD1. The V segment lost 6 bases and the J segment 12 bases; nucleotides outside the gene matches: 9. This CDR3 has 13 amino acids. Germline V lookup: CDR1 SNHLY, CDR2 FYNNEI. CDR3 sequence (DNA): TGTGCCAGCAGACCCCCGGGACAGGGACCTCAGTACTTC. This sequence encodes CASRPPGQGPQYF.

J is TRBJ1-5 and V is TRBV30; tentative D call: TRBD1 (6 bases). The germline V gene encodes CDR1 GTSNPN and CDR2 SVGIG (reference sequence). Trimming removed 5 bases from V and 2 bases from J, with 16 bases in between. CDR3 size: 15 residues. Here the CDR3 reads CAWGKGVRGNQPQHF. CDR3 nucleotides: TGTGCCTGGGGGAAGGGGGTGAGAGGCAATCAGCCCCAGCATTTT. Looking up the rest from reference TRBV30 and TRBJ1-5 gives the full variable domain: SQTIHQWPATLVQPVGSPLSLECTVEGTSNPNLYWYRQAAGRGLQLLFYSVGIGQISSEVPQNLSASRPQDRQFILSSKKLLLSDSGFYLCAWGKGVRGNQPQHFGDGTRLSIL.

V usage is TRBV5-1 and J usage is TRBJ1-1, with D unresolved. V was clipped by 3 bases and J by 6 bases, with 24 bases between them. In germline, CDR1 is SGHRS, CDR2 YFSETQ. The CDR3 spans 17 residues. The CDR3 bases are TGCGCCAGCAGCTACCTGAGTGGGAGTTCGATCGGGTCTGAAGCTTTCTTT. As protein: CASSYLSGSSIGSEAFF.

J is TRBJ2-7 and V is TRBV27; TRBD2 matches at 12 bases. The CDR3 spans 17 residues. J was trimmed by 5 bases and V by 1 base; bases with no gene match: 9. Germline CDR1 MNHEY, CDR2 SMNVEV (reference sequence). The CDR3 region is CASSLYPSGRAGDEQYF. DNA of the CDR3: TGTGCCAGCAGTTTATACCCTAGCGGGAGGGCCGGCGACGAGCAGTACTTC.

This sequence joins TRBV10-3 and TRBJ1-1; 10 nucleotides agree with TRBD1. J was trimmed by 8 bases and V by 3 bases; bases with no gene match: 3. Germline CDR1 reads ENHRY; CDR2 reads SYGVKD. The CDR3 has 13 amino acids. The CDR3 sequence: CAISDRTGGEAFF. CDR3 bases: TGTGCCATCAGTGATAGGACAGGGGGAGAAGCTTTCTTT.